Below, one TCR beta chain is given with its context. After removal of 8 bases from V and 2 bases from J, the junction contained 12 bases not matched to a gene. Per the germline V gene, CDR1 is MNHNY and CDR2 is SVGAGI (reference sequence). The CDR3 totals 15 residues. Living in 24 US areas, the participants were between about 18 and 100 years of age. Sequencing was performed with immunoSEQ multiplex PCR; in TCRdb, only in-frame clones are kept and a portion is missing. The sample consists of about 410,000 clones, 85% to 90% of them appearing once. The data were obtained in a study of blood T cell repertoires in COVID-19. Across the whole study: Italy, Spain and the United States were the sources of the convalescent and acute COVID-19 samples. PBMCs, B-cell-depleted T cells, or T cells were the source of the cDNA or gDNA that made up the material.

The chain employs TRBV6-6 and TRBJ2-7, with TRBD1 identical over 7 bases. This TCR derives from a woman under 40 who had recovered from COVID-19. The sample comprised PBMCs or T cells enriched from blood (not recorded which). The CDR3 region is CASLNPGQVPYEQYF. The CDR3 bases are TGTGCCAGCCTTAACCCCGGACAGGTCCCCTACGAGCAGTACTTC.